This passage covers 12 T cell receptor beta chains from one sample sequenced in a study of spatial heterogeneity in lung cancer. The sample's time point: blood at routine non-recurrence follow-up after resection. TCRdb fed the 5' RACE reads into MiXCR, producing one record per CDR3 protein. The sample comprises tens of thousands of distinct CDR3 sequences, roughly 10% of which are singletons, and 25% to 35% rests with the top ten. The starting material was PBMCs, obtained at follow-up. These receptors were taken from a female donor with early-stage non-small cell lung cancer.

The table lists this clonotype with many counts. J is TRBJ1-1 and V is TRBV5-1; D gene uncertain. V was pared by 0 bases and J by 3 bases, with 12 bases between. CDR3 length: 15 residues. In germline, CDR1 is SGHRS, CDR2 YFSETQ. The chain's CDR3 is CASSLGWGSDTEAFF. CDR3 DNA sequence: TGCGCCAGCAGCTTGGGCTGGGGATCGGACACTGAAGCTTTCTTT.

This clonotype was seen repeatedly, ten times or more. This chain uses TRBV4-1 with TRBJ2-1, with TRBD1 as a possible D gene (5 bases). The CDR3 is made up of 15 amino acids. From germline, CDR1 is MGHRA and CDR2 YSYEKL. Trimming pared 0 bases from V and 8 bases from J, leaving 14 bases between. This chain's CDR3 is CASSQDPQGRDEQFF. Here the CDR3 DNA reads TGCGCCAGCAGCCAAGATCCGCAGGGAAGGGATGAGCAGTTCTTC.

The rearrangement uses TRBV24-1 and TRBJ2-3; 11 nucleotides agree with TRBD1. This CDR3 region has 14 residues. Germline CDR1 KGHDR, CDR2 SFDVKD. The trim removed 9 bases at V and 4 bases at J, leaving 5 bases unmatched. The CDR3 region is CATRRTGGADTQYF. The CDR3 nucleotides read TGTGCCACCCGCCGGACAGGGGGCGCAGATACGCAGTATTTT.

The sample holds many counts of this clonotype. V is TRBV5-5 and J is TRBJ2-2; no reliable D call. The germline CDR1 and CDR2 sequences are SGHKS and YYEKEE (reference sequence). This CDR3 comprises 14 residues. The ends were cut back, 0 bases at V and 4 bases at J, with 7 bases in the middle. The CDR3 DNA is TGTGCCAGCAGCTTGGTGGCAGGCACCGGGGAGCTGTTTTTT. As protein: CASSLVAGTGELFF.

This chain connects TRBV7-2 to TRBJ2-1, with D possibly matching TRBD1 (5 bases). CDR1 and CDR2 (germline): SGHTA, FQGNSA. Trimming cost V 5 bases and J 10 bases, with 12 bases left between them. This CDR3 is 12 amino acids long. This CDR3 is CASSQGPTEQFF. The CDR3 bases are TGTGCCAGCAGCCAGGGCCCGACCGAGCAGTTCTTC.

The chain combines TRBV3-1 with TRBJ1-6, with TRBD1 identical over 8 bases. Germline CDR1 reads LGHDT; CDR2 reads YNNKEL (reference sequence). J gave up 8 bases and V 2 bases, and 8 bases lay outside the gene matches. This CDR3 contains 16 residues. CDR3 protein: CASSQQGQGAYSPLHF. As DNA, the CDR3 is TGTGCCAGCAGCCAACAAGGGCAGGGGGCTTATTCACCCCTCCACTTT.

This clonotype was detected many times. The chain is built from TRBV12-3 or TRBV12-4 and TRBJ1-1; D is unresolved. The CDR3 consists of 12 residues. Deletions cut 6 bases from V and 2 bases from J, with 7 bases between. For the CDR3, the DNA is TGTGCCAGCAGAGTAGGAAACACTGAAGCTTTCTTT. Protein sequence: CASRVGNTEAFF.

This chain joins TRBV6-5 and TRBJ2-7; TRBD1 is a possible D gene (6 bases). V was shortened by 8 bases and J by 7 bases, with 24 bases between the two germline ends. This CDR3 comprises 15 residues. Germline assignment: CDR1 MNHEY and CDR2 SVGAGI. This chain's CDR3 is CASRPGQGPAGEQYF. The CDR3 DNA reads as TGTGCCAGCCGCCCTGGGCAGGGGCCGGCGGGTGAGCAGTACTTC.

This clonotype has a count of ten or more. The V gene is TRBV14, the J gene TRBJ1-2; D is uncertain. Germline CDR1 is SGHDN and CDR2 is FVKESK. V was cut by 3 bases and J by 4 bases, with 12 bases left in between. The CDR3 has 14 residues. DNA for the CDR3: TGTGCCAGCAGCCAGCTCGACGCGGCCTATGGCTACACCTTC. It codes for CASSQLDAAYGYTF.

In its sample, this clonotype was seen many times. The CDR3 here is CASSLYGTGYYNEQFF. CDR3 DNA sequence: TGTGCCAGCAGTTTATACGGGACAGGGTACTACAATGAGCAGTTCTTC. This chain links TRBV28 with TRBJ2-1, with TRBD1 identical over 9 bases. Germline V gives CDR1 MDHEN, CDR2 SYDVKM. Trimming took 1 base from V and 3 from J; bases not matched to a gene: 4. The CDR3 covers 16 residues.

The chain combines TRBV2 with TRBJ1-1; maybe TRBD1 (6 bases). Germline CDR1 reads SNHLY; CDR2 reads FYNNEI. The CDR3 has 18 residues. Trimming took 3 bases from V and 4 from J, leaving 24 bases between them. CDR3 protein: CASSEEIQGLGAGTEAFF. CDR3 DNA: TGTGCCAGCAGTGAGGAGATACAGGGTTTGGGCGCGGGCACTGAAGCTTTCTTT.

On this clonotype itself: One base away lies a much larger clone, so this may be a sequencing read error. This chain connects TRBV7-9 to TRBJ2-3, with 9 bases fitting TRBD1. The V gene's germline CDR1 is SEHNR and CDR2 FQNEAQ (reference sequence). The CDR3 totals 15 residues. CDR3 nucleotide sequence: TGTGCCAGCAACCCGACAGGGGGGAGCGCAGATTCGCAGTATTTT. This encodes CASNPTGGSADSQYF.